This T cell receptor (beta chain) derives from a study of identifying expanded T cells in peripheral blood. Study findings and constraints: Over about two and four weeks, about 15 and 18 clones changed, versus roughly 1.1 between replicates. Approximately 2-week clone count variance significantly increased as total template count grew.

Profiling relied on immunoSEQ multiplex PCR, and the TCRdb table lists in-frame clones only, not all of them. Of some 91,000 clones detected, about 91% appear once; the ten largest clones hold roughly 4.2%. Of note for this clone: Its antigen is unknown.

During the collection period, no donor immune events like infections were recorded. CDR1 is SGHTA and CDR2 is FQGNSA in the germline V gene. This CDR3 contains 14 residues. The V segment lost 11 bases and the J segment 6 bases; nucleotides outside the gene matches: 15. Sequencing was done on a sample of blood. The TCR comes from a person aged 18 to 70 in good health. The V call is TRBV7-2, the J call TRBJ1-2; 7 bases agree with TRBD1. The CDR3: CASGGFGQEDGYTF. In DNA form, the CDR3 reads TGTGCCTCCGGGGGGTTTGGACAGGAAGATGGCTACACCTTC.